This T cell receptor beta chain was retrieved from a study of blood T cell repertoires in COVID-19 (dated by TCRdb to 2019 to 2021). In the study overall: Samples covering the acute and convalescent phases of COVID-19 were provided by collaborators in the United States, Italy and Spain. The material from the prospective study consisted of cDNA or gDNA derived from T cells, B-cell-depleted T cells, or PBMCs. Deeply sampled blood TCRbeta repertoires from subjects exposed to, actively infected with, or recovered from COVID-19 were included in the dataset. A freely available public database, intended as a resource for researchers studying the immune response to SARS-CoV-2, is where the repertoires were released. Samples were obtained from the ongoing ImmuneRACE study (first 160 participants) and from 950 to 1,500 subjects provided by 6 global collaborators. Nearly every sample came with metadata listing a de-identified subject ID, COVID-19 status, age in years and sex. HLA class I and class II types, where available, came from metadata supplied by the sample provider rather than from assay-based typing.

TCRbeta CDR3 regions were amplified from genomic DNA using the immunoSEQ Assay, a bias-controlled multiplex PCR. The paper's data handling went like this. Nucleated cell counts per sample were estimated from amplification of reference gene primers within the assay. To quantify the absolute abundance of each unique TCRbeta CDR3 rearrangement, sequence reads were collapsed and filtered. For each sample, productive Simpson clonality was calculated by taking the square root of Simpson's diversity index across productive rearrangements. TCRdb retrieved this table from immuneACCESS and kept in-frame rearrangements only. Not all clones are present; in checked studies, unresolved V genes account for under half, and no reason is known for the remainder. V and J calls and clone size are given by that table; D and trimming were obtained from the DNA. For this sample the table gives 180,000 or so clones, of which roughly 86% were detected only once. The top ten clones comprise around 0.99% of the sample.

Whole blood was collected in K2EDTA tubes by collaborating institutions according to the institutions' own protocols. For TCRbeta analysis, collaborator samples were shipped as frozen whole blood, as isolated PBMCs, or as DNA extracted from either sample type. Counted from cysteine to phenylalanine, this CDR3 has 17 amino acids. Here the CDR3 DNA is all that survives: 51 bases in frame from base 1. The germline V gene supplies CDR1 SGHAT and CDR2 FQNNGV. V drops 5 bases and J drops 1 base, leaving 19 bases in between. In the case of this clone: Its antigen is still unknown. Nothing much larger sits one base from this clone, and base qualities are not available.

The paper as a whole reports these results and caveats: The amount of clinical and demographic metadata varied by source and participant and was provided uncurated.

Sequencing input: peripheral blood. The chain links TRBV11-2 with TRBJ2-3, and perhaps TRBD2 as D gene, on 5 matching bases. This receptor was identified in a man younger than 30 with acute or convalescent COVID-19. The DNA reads TGTGCCAGCAGCCCCTCAGGCGGGCGTGGGGGCACAGATACGCAGTATTTT. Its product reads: CASSPSGGRGGTDTQYF. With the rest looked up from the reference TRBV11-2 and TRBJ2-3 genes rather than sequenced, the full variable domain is EAGVAQSPRYKIIEKRQSVAFWCNPISGHATLYWYQQILGQGPKLLIQFQNNGVVDDSQLPKDRFSAERLKGVDSTLKIQPAKLEDSAVYLCASSPSGGRGGTDTQYFGPGTRLTVL.